This T cell receptor (beta chain) emerged from a study of blood T cells in healthy people across ages. General study results and limits: PBMCs that were unsorted prevented a conclusive naive versus antigen-experienced comparison.

Remarks on this clonotype: Its specificity is not known.

Each donor's blood draw was around 9.1 milliliters of peripheral blood. Next came a second PCR, run for roughly 6 to 11 cycles, which used a sample-barcoded 5' primer along with a J-beta primer mix. Researchers report that a template-switch adaptor with 12 random nucleotides tagged each cDNA molecule. TCRdb reprocessed the 5' RACE reads with MiXCR, giving one entry per CDR3 protein. The data hold around 990,000 distinct CDR3 sequences, with 35% to 40% observed a single time. Germline trimming cut 3 bases from V and 5 bases from J; bases unmatched to any gene: 8. The CDR3 loop spans 16 amino acids. Germline V CDR1 and CDR2: MDHEN, SYDVKM.

This sequence joins TRBV28 and TRBJ1-5; 9 bases are a match to TRBD1. The receptor was derived from a man between 18 and 29 years old in good health. Sequencing input: blood. The CDR3 region is CASSFGGRTGDQPQHF. The DNA for the CDR3 is TGTGCCAGCAGTTTCGGAGGGCGGACAGGGGATCAGCCCCAGCATTTT.